The clone carrying this T cell receptor beta chain showed up just once. Germline CDR1 MNHEY, CDR2 SVGAGI. There are 16 residues in the CDR3. V shed 4 bases and J 1 base; nucleotides not matched to a gene: 7. The sample belongs to a study of blood T cell repertoires in COVID-19. Clones were read by immunoSEQ multiplex PCR, and TCRdb kept only the in-frame ones, dropping some. The sample has hundreds of thousands of clones, 70% to 85% seen once; the top ten hold about 3.5%. The receptor's source is a woman older than 75 with acute or convalescent COVID-19. The chain links TRBV6-5 to TRBJ1-2; 9 bases line up with TRBD1. Specimen: peripheral blood. CDR3: CASSLTGTGINYGYTF. DNA for the CDR3: TGTGCCAGCAGTTTAACCGGGACAGGGATTAACTATGGCTACACCTTC.